These 22 T cell receptor beta chains were all obtained from the same sample, sequenced in a study of T cell responses to AZD1222 COVID-19 vaccine. Assay used: immunoSEQ multiplex PCR; TCRdb lists only in-frame clones, some missing. The table has under 100,000 clones, roughly 90% seen once. The source was peripheral blood, collected on day 0 of AZD1222 vaccination. These receptors were obtained from an adult in good health.

The chain carries TRBV19 and TRBJ2-1; weak D call: TRBD1 (6 bases). V shed 6 bases and J shed 2 bases, with 8 bases lying between them. CDR3 length: 13 residues. Germline CDR1 LNHDA, CDR2 SQIVND (reference sequence). CDR3 in DNA: TGTGCCAGTAGCCGGACAGCCTACAATGAGCAGTTCTTC. It yields the protein CASSRTAYNEQFF.

The chain links TRBV4-1 to TRBJ2-7; maybe TRBD1 (6 bases). Germline lookup yields CDR1 MGHRA and CDR2 YSYEKL. Trimming stripped 0 bases from V and 3 bases from J, with 9 bases between. The length of the CDR3 is 14 residues. CDR3 region: CASSQETGYYEQYF. Here the CDR3 DNA reads TGCGCCAGCAGCCAAGAGACAGGCTACTACGAGCAGTACTTC.

The J gene is TRBJ2-3, the V gene TRBV6-2 or TRBV6-3; D is undetermined. The CDR3 spans 14 residues. V gave up 0 bases and J gave up 3 bases, with 7 bases separating them. The germline gives CDR1 MNHEY, CDR2 SVGEGT. The CDR3 reads CASSYSQVTDTQYF. The CDR3 DNA reads TGTGCCAGCAGTTACTCGCAAGTGACAGATACGCAGTATTTT.

This clone was found once. The CDR3: CASSLEAGGYNEQFF. The CDR3 DNA follows: TGTGCCAGCAGCTTAGAAGCGGGGGGGTACAATGAGCAGTTCTTC. The gene calls are TRBV11-3 and TRBJ2-1; the match to TRBD2 covers 10 bases. This CDR3 spans 15 amino acids. Germline V CDR1 and CDR2: SGHNT, YENEEA. V lost 0 bases and J lost 4; bases outside the gene matches: 0. Drawing the rest from reference TRBV11-3 and TRBJ2-1, the complete variable domain is EAGVVQSPRYKIIEKKQPVAFWCNPISGHNTLYWYLQNLGQGPELLIRYENEEAVDDSQLPKDRFSAERLKGVDSTLKIQPAELGDSAVYLCASSLEAGGYNEQFFGPGTRLTVL.

The rearrangement links TRBV7-2 to TRBJ2-1; the match to TRBD2 covers 10 bases. The V gene end was trimmed by 5 bases and the J gene end by 8 bases; junction bases not matched to a gene: 21. The CDR3 is 19 amino acids. Per the germline V gene, CDR1 is SGHTA and CDR2 is FQGNSA. The CDR3 sequence: CASSPPWTTLAGDLDEQFF. DNA of the CDR3: TGTGCCAGCAGCCCGCCTTGGACAACCCTAGCGGGGGATCTCGATGAGCAGTTCTTC.

This chain joins TRBV6-1 and TRBJ1-1, with D possibly matching TRBD1 (5 bases). The germline gives CDR1 MNHNS, CDR2 SASEGT. The V and J ends lost 2 bases and 1 base respectively, with 8 bases between them. The CDR3 is 14 amino acids. The CDR3 DNA sequence: TGTGCCAGCAGTGAACCGGGGGGGAACACTGAAGCTTTCTTT. It codes for CASSEPGGNTEAFF.

This clone was counted once. The chain combines TRBV6-5 with TRBJ2-2; D gene ambiguous. V lost 6 bases to trimming and J lost 8 bases, with 10 bases between them. The germline gives CDR1 MNHEY, CDR2 SVGAGI. The CDR3 sequence is 12 residues long. The CDR3 nucleotides read TGTGCCAGCAGCCTCTCCGTTGGGGAGCTGTTTTTT. Translated: CASSLSVGELFF.

This chain links TRBV18 with TRBJ2-5; D unclear. V shed 5 bases and J shed 5 bases, with 6 bases lying between them. Germline V lookup: CDR1 KGHSH, CDR2 LQKENI. This CDR3 contains 11 residues. This chain's CDR3 is CASSEMETQYF. As DNA, the CDR3 is TGTGCCAGCTCAGAAATGGAGACCCAGTACTTC.

CDR3 residues: CASSRQGFDGYTF. The CDR3 DNA is TGTGCCAGCAGCAGACAGGGATTCGATGGCTACACCTTC. This chain connects TRBV12-3 or TRBV12-4 to TRBJ1-2; 7 bases match TRBD1. V dropped 6 bases and J dropped 6; count of bases not matched to a gene: 7. The CDR3 spans 13 residues.

The chain joins TRBV29-1 to TRBJ1-1; D gene uncertain. Trimming shortened V by 6 bases and J by 1 base, and 3 bases separated the two germline ends. Germline lookup yields CDR1 SQVTM and CDR2 ANQGSEA. The CDR3 is 10 residues long. The CDR3 loop reads CSVANTEAFF. Here the CDR3 DNA reads TGCAGCGTCGCGAACACTGAAGCTTTCTTT.

The chain uses TRBV2 and TRBJ1-1; 8 bases match TRBD1. Germline V gene lookup returns CDR1 SNHLY and CDR2 FYNNEI. CDR3 length equals 12 residues. The junction had 7 bases not matched to a gene; V was cut back by 6 bases and J by 10 bases. CDR3 sequence reads: CASRGTGQRAFF. CDR3 DNA: TGTGCCAGCAGGGGGACAGGCCAGAGAGCTTTCTTT.

This clone was detected only a few times. The chain recombines TRBV19 with TRBJ1-1; D is unresolved. V was clipped by 5 bases and J by 1 base, with 5 bases between them. CDR1 is LNHDA and CDR2 is SQIVND in the germline V gene (reference sequence). CDR3 size: 12 residues. CDR3 nucleotides: TGTGCCAGTAGTTTTGGGAACACTGAAGCTTTCTTT. It is translated as CASSFGNTEAFF. Filled out from reference TRBV19 and TRBJ1-1, the complete variable domain reads DGGITQSPKYLFRKEGQNVTLSCEQNLNHDAMYWYRQDPGQGLRLIYYSQIVNDFQKGDIAEGYSVSREKKESFPLTVTSAQKNPTAFYLCASSFGNTEAFFGQGTRLTVV.

The chain uses TRBV6-5 and TRBJ1-1; D is unclear. Germline values: CDR1 MNHEY, CDR2 SVGAGI. There are 11 residues in the CDR3. V was pared by 10 bases and J by 5 bases, with 11 bases between. CDR3 region: CATSFGTEAFF. In DNA form, the CDR3 reads TGTGCCACCTCATTTGGGACTGAAGCTTTCTTT.

The chain couples TRBV19 to TRBJ1-6; D is unresolved. Germline CDR1 LNHDA, CDR2 SQIVND (reference sequence). This CDR3 spans 14 amino acids. V was clipped by 7 bases and J by 5 bases, with 12 bases between them. The CDR3 region is CASTGNLNNSPLHF. The CDR3 nucleotides are TGTGCCAGTACCGGGAATCTTAATAATTCACCCCTCCACTTT.

This chain uses TRBV6-7 with TRBJ2-7; D not resolved. TRBV6-7 is marked as an open reading frame, function uncertain. V lost 11 bases, J lost 0 bases, and 20 bases lay in between. The CDR3 is made up of 15 amino acids. The CDR3 sequence: CAGIPTTYLSYEQYF. The CDR3 DNA is TGTGCCGGCATCCCGACGACCTACCTCTCCTACGAGCAGTACTTC.

This clone was detected only once. The chain carries TRBV6-1 and TRBJ1-5, with 8 bases aligning to TRBD1. CDR3 length equals 16 residues. CDR1 and CDR2 (germline): MNHNS, SASEGT. The V segment lost 3 bases and the J segment 1 base; nucleotides outside the gene matches: 5. The CDR3 loop reads CASSDLQGGSNQPQHF. The CDR3 coding sequence is TGTGCCAGCAGTGACTTACAGGGGGGGAGCAATCAGCCCCAGCATTTT.

J is TRBJ2-6 and V is TRBV4-3, with 12 nucleotides matching TRBD1. CDR3 length equals 19 residues. From germline, CDR1 is LGHNA and CDR2 YSLEER. V lost 4 bases, J lost 1 base, and 8 bases stayed unmatched. In nucleotides, the CDR3 is TGCGCCAGCAGCCGGTCCGGGACAGGGGGCGCGTCTGGGGCCAACGTCCTGACTTTC. It is translated as CASSRSGTGGASGANVLTF.

The V and J genes are TRBV7-9 and TRBJ1-1; D not certain. Germline V gives CDR1 SEHNR, CDR2 FQNEAQ (reference sequence). V was clipped by 2 bases and J by 3 bases, with 7 bases between them. The CDR3 covers 13 residues. The CDR3 DNA reads as TGTGCCAGCAGCTTAAGGGCGGACACTGAAGCTTTCTTT. Protein product: CASSLRADTEAFF.

V and J are TRBV2 and TRBJ2-2; possibly TRBD1 for D (6 bases). This CDR3 region has 13 residues. With 6 bases removed from V and 7 bases from J, the gap between germline ends came to 12 bases. Germline assignment: CDR1 SNHLY and CDR2 FYNNEI. The CDR3 protein is CASSEQGIGELFF. For the CDR3, the DNA is TGTGCCAGCAGCGAACAGGGAATCGGGGAGCTGTTTTTT.

The chain is built from TRBV3-1 (or the pseudogene TRBV3-2) and TRBJ2-5; D possibly corresponds to TRBD1 (5 bases). Germline V gene lookup returns CDR1 LGHDT and CDR2 YNNKEL (reference sequence). V was shortened by 4 bases and J by 11 bases, with 26 bases between the two germline ends. The CDR3 is 16 amino acids. Written as DNA, the CDR3 is TGTGCCAGCAGCCCCCCGTCGTACCCGAACGAAGGGGCGCAGTACTTC. Encoded protein: CASSPPSYPNEGAQYF.

This chain uses TRBV3-1 (or the pseudogene TRBV3-2) with TRBJ2-2; D unresolved. CDR3 length: 13 amino acids. The germline V and J ends were trimmed by 6 bases and 8 bases, with 13 bases remaining between them. From germline, CDR1 is LGHDT and CDR2 YNNKEL (reference sequence). The CDR3 nucleotides read TGTGCCAGCAGGATTTCCCTTCGTGGGGAGCTGTTTTTT. The encoded protein is CASRISLRGELFF.

This clone occurred once. CDR3 protein: CASSPGTAKNIQYF. The CDR3, as DNA: TGTGCCAGCAGCCCAGGGACGGCCAAAAACATTCAGTACTTC. The chain couples TRBV6-5 to TRBJ2-4; the D gene could be TRBD1 or TRBD2 (5 bases each). The CDR3 length is 14 residues. Germline loops: CDR1 MNHEY, CDR2 SVGAGI. V lost 6 bases and J lost 1, with 10 bases in between.